One and the same sample provided the 6 T cell receptor beta chains below, sequenced in a study of T cells in Graves' hyperthyroidism and ophthalmopathy. RNA transcripts were the template for amplifying TCR beta CDR3 regions. TCR CDR3 underwent first-round RT-PCR with the HTBI primer set. TCRdb fed the multiplex PCR reads into MiXCR, producing one record per CDR3 protein. This table has hundreds of thousands of distinct CDR3 sequences, 15% to 20% appearing once. Sequenced input: blood. The receptors stem from a woman aged 30 to 39 with Graves' hyperthyroidism.

This clonotype was found once. The chain joins TRBV27 to TRBJ2-2; TRBD1 matches 8 bases. Germline CDR1 is MNHEY and CDR2 is SMNVEV (reference sequence). Trimming cost V 5 bases and J 1 base; bases outside gene matches: 6. The CDR3 consists of 16 residues. The CDR3 DNA reads TGTGCCAGCAGTGACCGGGACAGGTTGAACACCGGGGAGCTGTTTTTT. Protein: CASSDRDRLNTGELFF.

The chain recombines TRBV20-1 with TRBJ2-2; 12 nucleotides align to TRBD2. Germline CDR1 reads DFQATT; CDR2 reads SNEGSKA (reference sequence). This CDR3 is 14 amino acids long. The ends lost 6 bases at V and 6 bases at J; junction bases unmatched: 5. The CDR3 loop is CSAPLAGGPGELFF. The CDR3 bases are TGCAGTGCCCCGCTAGCGGGAGGGCCCGGGGAGCTGTTTTTT.

This clonotype was found many times. The chain carries TRBV29-1 and TRBJ1-2; D is uncertain. The ends were cut back, 7 bases at V and 4 bases at J, with 13 bases in the middle. The CDR3 totals 12 residues. CDR1 is SQVTM and CDR2 is ANQGSEA in the germline V gene. CDR3 sequence: CSAWAQTYGYTF. The CDR3 DNA sequence: TGCAGCGCCTGGGCCCAGACCTATGGCTACACCTTC.

The chain employs TRBV7-3 and TRBJ2-2; 11 positions agree with TRBD2. CDR1 and CDR2 (germline): SGHTA, FQGTGA. The V gene end was trimmed by 4 bases and the J gene end by 8 bases; junction bases not matched to a gene: 3. This CDR3 comprises 14 residues. Here the CDR3 reads CASSYTSGGGELFF. In nucleotides, the CDR3 is TGTGCCAGCAGCTATACTAGCGGGGGTGGGGAGCTGTTTTTT.

This clonotype was recorded a few times. The V call is TRBV12-3 or TRBV12-4, the J call TRBJ2-4, with D possibly being TRBD2 (5 bases). Trimming removed 2 bases from V and 9 bases from J, with 8 bases in between. This CDR3 contains 12 residues. As DNA, the CDR3 is TGTGCCAGCAGTTTATACGGGGTCATTCAGTACTTC. It is translated as CASSLYGVIQYF.

The table lists this clonotype with a few counts. The chain couples TRBV9 to TRBJ2-1; TRBD2 might be the D (6 bases). Trimming removed 3 bases at V and 4 bases at J, with 14 bases between. Per the germline V gene, CDR1 is SGDLS and CDR2 is YYNGEE. The CDR3 has 15 residues. The CDR3 protein is CASSATGTGYNEQFF. In DNA form, the CDR3 reads TGTGCCAGCAGCGCCACCGGGACTGGTTACAATGAGCAGTTCTTC.